This T cell receptor beta chain was retrieved from a study of vaccination effects on CD4 cells after COVID-19. In regard to this clone: Its antigen is still unknown.

Isolating CD4+ T cells followed approximately 11 days of culture. TCRdb's table, derived via immunoSEQ multiplex PCR, lists solely in-frame clones and lacks some. The sample contains tens of thousands of clones, around 73% of which appear only once. Unmatched junction bases numbered 8, after V lost 4 bases and J lost 9 bases. This CDR3 region has 15 residues. The germline CDR1 and CDR2 sequences are SGHDN and FVKESK. The chain employs TRBV14 and TRBJ2-1; 11 nucleotides line up with TRBD2. The material was CD4+ T cells from PBMCs cultured without peptide, obtained before COVID-19 vaccination. The clonotype comes from a human donor who received a COVID-19 vaccine. The CDR3 DNA is TGTGCCAGCAGCCCGACTAGCGGGATGACAACTGAGCAGTTCTTC. Protein sequence: CASSPTSGMTTEQFF.